These 2 T cell receptor beta chains share one sample of origin, sequenced in a study of Ad26.COV2.S vaccination and SARS-CoV-2 variants (dated by TCRdb to 2020 to 2023). The library was made by the immunoSEQ multiplex PCR assay. TCRdb took over this immuneACCESS table, retaining in-frame rearrangements with V and J assigned. Such tables are incomplete; in checked studies, under half of the missing clones stem from an unresolved V gene, and the remainder is unexplained. In all, the sample holds about 680,000 clones, and 80% to 90% of those were seen once. Together, the top ten hold nearly 1.5% of the sample. This sample's treatment or condition label indicates: 15 to 20 received Ad26.COV2.S at low or high dose, single or two shots; several received placebo; per-sample allocation not given. For vaccine and placebo recipients, repertoires were sequenced using samples collected on day 63 after the first injection.

The sample here was peripheral blood, taken in a trial of Ad26.COV2.S vaccine versus placebo. The receptors come from a person between 18 and 59 years old who received the Ad26.COV2.S COVID-19 vaccine or a placebo.

The chain has TRBV6-5 and TRBJ1-1; D may be TRBD1 (5 bases). This CDR3 is built from 14 residues. The V and J ends lost 9 bases and 0 bases respectively, with 14 bases between them. Per the germline V gene, CDR1 is MNHEY and CDR2 is SVGAGI. DNA of the CDR3: TGTGCCAGTTCATGGGGGACCATGAACACTGAAGCTTTCTTT. Amino acids: CASSWGTMNTEAFF.

The rearrangement joins TRBV30 to TRBJ1-2; no clear D gene. V gave up 5 bases and J gave up 0 bases, with 7 bases separating them. Germline CDR1 is GTSNPN and CDR2 is SVGIG (reference sequence). The CDR3 is made up of 12 amino acids. CDR3 sequence: CAWDRANYGYTF. In DNA, the CDR3 is TGTGCCTGGGACCGGGCTAACTATGGCTACACCTTC.